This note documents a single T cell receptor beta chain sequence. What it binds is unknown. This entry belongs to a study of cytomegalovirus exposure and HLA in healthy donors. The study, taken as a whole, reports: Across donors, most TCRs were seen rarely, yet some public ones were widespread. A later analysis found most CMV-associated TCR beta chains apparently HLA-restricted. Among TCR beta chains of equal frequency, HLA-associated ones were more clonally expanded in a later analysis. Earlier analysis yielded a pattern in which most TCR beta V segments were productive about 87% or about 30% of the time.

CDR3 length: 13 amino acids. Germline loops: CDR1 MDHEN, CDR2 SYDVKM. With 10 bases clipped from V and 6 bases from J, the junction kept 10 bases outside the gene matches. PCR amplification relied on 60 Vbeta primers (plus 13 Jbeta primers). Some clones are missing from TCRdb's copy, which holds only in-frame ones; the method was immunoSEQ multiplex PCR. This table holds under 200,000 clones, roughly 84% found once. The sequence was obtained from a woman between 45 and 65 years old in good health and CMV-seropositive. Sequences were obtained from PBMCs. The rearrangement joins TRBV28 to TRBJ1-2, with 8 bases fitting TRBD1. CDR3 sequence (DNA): TGTGCCATCAGGATACAGGGGGAAAATGGCTACACCTTC. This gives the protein CAIRIQGENGYTF.